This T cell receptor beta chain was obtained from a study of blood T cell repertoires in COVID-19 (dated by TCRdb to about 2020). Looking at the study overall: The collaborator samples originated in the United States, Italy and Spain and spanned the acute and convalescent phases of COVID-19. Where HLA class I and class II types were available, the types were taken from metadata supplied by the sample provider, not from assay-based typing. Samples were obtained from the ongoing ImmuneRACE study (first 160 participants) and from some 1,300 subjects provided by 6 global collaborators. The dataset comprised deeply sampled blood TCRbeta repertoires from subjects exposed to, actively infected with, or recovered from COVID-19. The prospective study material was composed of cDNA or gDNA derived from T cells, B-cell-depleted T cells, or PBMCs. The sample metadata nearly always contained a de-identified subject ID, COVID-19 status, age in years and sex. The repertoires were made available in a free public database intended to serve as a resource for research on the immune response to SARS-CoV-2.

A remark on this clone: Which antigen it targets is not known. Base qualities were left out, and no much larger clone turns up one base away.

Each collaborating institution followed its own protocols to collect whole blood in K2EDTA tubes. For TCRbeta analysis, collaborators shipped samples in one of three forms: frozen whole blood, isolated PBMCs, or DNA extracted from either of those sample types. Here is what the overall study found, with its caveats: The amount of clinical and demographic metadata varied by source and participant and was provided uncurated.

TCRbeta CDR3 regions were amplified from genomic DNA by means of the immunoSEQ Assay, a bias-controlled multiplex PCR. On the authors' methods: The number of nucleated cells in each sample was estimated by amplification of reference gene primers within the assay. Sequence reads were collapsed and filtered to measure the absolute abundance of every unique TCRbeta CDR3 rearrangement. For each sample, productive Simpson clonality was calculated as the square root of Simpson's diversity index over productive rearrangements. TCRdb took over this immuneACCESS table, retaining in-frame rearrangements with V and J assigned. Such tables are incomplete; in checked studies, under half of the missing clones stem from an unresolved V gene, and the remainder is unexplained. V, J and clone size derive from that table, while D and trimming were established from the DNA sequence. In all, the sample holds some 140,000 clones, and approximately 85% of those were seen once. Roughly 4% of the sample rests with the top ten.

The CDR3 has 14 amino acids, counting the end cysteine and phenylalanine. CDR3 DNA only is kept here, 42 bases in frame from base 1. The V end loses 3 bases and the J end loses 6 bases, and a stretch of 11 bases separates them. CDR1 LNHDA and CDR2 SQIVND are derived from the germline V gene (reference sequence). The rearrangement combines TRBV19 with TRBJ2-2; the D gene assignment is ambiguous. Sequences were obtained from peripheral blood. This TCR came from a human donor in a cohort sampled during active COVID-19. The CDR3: CASSIERLPGELFF. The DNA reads TGTGCCAGTAGTATCGAACGACTCCCCGGGGAGCTGTTTTTT.